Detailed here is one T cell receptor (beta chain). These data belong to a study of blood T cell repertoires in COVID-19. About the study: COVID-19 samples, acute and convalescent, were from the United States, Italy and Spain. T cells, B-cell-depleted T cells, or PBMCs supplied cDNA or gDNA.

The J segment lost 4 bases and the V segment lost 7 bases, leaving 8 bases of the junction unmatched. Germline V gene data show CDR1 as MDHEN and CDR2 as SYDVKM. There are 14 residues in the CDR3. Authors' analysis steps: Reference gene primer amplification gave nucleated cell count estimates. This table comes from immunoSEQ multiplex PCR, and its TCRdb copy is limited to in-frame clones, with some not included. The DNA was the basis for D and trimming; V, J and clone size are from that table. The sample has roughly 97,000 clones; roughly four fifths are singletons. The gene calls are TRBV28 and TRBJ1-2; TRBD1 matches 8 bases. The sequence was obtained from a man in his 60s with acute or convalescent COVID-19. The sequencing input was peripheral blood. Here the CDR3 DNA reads TGTGCCAGCATCCCGGGACAGGCCCTCTATGGCTACACCTTC. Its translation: CASIPGQALYGYTF.